This is a list of T cell receptor beta chains from one sample in a study of CD8+CD57+ T cells in acquired aplastic anemia. TCRdb fed the reads into MiXCR, producing one record per CDR3 protein. The sample includes 120,000 or so distinct CDR3 sequences, 40% to 60% of them seen just once. The sequenced sample consisted of sorted CD4+, CD8+, or CD8+CD57+ T cells (not recorded which) from PBMCs. These receptors came from a human donor in good health, serving as a control. Both conserved end residues are part of each CDR3. The D gene is left open where the match is weak. Rows give clone size only sometimes, using once, few, many, or a class for an expanded clone.

D gene: -; J gene: TRBJ2-3; V gene: TRBV7-9; clone size: -; CDR3 protein: CASSLRLGDTKYF
D gene: -; J gene: TRBJ2-5; V gene: TRBV5-1; clone size: -; CDR3 protein: CASSLVRPGGGFGETQYF
D gene: TRBD1; J gene: TRBJ1-3; V gene: TRBV2; clone size: -; CDR3 protein: CASSGQGFSGNTIYF
D gene: TRBD2; J gene: TRBJ2-4; V gene: TRBV5-4; clone size: many; CDR3 protein: CASSGGGDIQYF
D gene: -; J gene: TRBJ2-5; V gene: TRBV5-4; clone size: many; CDR3 protein: CASSKTPEETQYF
D gene: -; J gene: TRBJ1-2; V gene: TRBV29-1; clone size: -; CDR3 protein: CSVVAQDYGYTF
D gene: TRBD1; J gene: TRBJ2-3; V gene: TRBV7-6; clone size: -; CDR3 protein: CASSSGTGTDTQYF
D gene: -; J gene: TRBJ2-3; V gene: TRBV7-2; clone size: many; CDR3 protein: CASSLVAIHSTDTQYF
D gene: TRBD2; J gene: TRBJ2-7; V gene: TRBV7-2; clone size: -; CDR3 protein: CASSSQSGSSYEQYF
D gene: -; J gene: TRBJ2-5; V gene: TRBV20-1; clone size: -; CDR3 protein: CSARGASFLETQYF
D gene: -; J gene: TRBJ1-2; V gene: TRBV18; clone size: many; CDR3 protein: CASSPFPRDGYTF
D gene: -; J gene: TRBJ1-4; V gene: TRBV2; clone size: once; CDR3 protein: CASSLFHGINEKLFF
D gene: -; J gene: TRBJ1-6; V gene: TRBV20-1; clone size: many; CDR3 protein: CSARAGENYNSPLHF
D gene: TRBD1; J gene: TRBJ1-2; V gene: TRBV19; clone size: once; CDR3 protein: CARGDREYLGYTF
D gene: -; J gene: TRBJ1-5; V gene: TRBV4-2; clone size: many; CDR3 protein: CASSPLGGINQPQHF
D gene: TRBD1; J gene: TRBJ1-2; V gene: TRBV9; clone size: once; CDR3 protein: CASSARTGANYGYTF
D gene: -; J gene: TRBJ2-3; V gene: TRBV20-1; clone size: -; CDR3 protein: CSSEGGPSTDTQYF